The 10 T cell receptor beta chains listed next were all sequenced from one sample in a study of blood T cell repertoires in COVID-19. Using immunoSEQ multiplex PCR, the repertoire was profiled, and TCRdb retains in-frame clones only, with some absent. The table shows around 250,000 clones, with around 90% occurring only once. The source material was PBMCs or T cells enriched from blood (not recorded which). These receptors all stem from a human donor in a cohort exposed to, infected with or recovered from COVID-19 (not recorded which). The donor label of this sample is uncertain.

This clone was found once. In nucleotides, the CDR3 is TGTGCCAGCAGCTTAGGGGGGGTTCAGCCCCAGCATTTT. As protein: CASSLGGVQPQHF. The rearrangement links TRBV7-9 to TRBJ1-5; the D gene is possibly TRBD1 (5 bases). Germline loops: CDR1 SEHNR, CDR2 FQNEAQ (reference sequence). The CDR3 runs to 13 residues. Deletions cut 1 base from V and 6 bases from J, with 7 bases between.

CDR3 region: CASSLQEGSEKLFF. CDR3 in DNA: TGTGCCAGCAGCTTACAGGAGGGGAGTGAAAAACTGTTTTTT. V and J are TRBV7-2 and TRBJ1-4; weak D call: TRBD1 (5 bases). V was shortened by 2 bases and J by 7 bases, with 11 bases between the two germline ends. The germline CDR1 and CDR2 sequences are SGHTA and FQGNSA. The CDR3 extends over 14 amino acids.

This clone was seen once. The gene calls are TRBV29-1 and TRBJ2-2, with D unresolved. CDR3 size: 12 residues. Germline V lookup: CDR1 SQVTM, CDR2 ANQGSEA. With 4 bases removed from V and 0 bases from J, the gap between germline ends came to 3 bases. CDR3 bases: TGCAGCGTTGTTACGAACACCGGGGAGCTGTTTTTT. Translating gives CSVVTNTGELFF.

The table lists this clone with a count of one. The chain recombines TRBV5-5 with TRBJ2-2; 9 nucleotides match TRBD1. Losses at the gene ends were 3 bases for V and 9 bases for J; bases not matched to a gene: 6. Germline V gene data show CDR1 as SGHKS and CDR2 as YYEKEE (reference sequence). This CDR3 has 14 amino acids. CDR3 sequence: CASSSGTGNRELFF. CDR3 coding DNA: TGTGCCAGCAGCTCCGGGACAGGGAACCGGGAGCTGTTTTTT. Together with reference TRBV5-5 and TRBJ2-2, the CDR3 gives the full variable domain: DAGVTQSPTHLIKTRGQQVTLRCSPISGHKSVSWYQQVLGQGPQFIFQYYEKEERGRGNFPDRFSARQFPNYSSELNVNALLLGDSALYLCASSSGTGNRELFFGEGSRLTVL.

This clone was counted a single time. The chain couples TRBV9 to TRBJ2-3; possible D gene TRBD1, 5 bases. Germline-derived CDR1 and CDR2 are SGDLS and YYNGEE. The ends were cut back, 0 bases at V and 5 bases at J, with 16 bases in the middle. The CDR3 sequence is 16 residues long. CDR3 protein: CASSVGQGPGLDTQYF. CDR3 DNA: TGTGCCAGCAGCGTAGGGCAGGGCCCCGGCTTAGATACGCAGTATTTT.

The chain employs TRBV5-6 and TRBJ1-4, with D possibly being TRBD1 (5 bases). V was pared by 3 bases and J by 6 bases, with 15 bases between. The CDR3 covers 15 residues. Germline V gives CDR1 SGHDT, CDR2 YYEEEE. DNA of the CDR3: TGTGCCAGCAGCTGGGGAAGCCAGGGTCATGAAAAACTGTTTTTT. Protein product: CASSWGSQGHEKLFF.

The rearrangement uses TRBV6-1 and TRBJ2-7; D gene unclear. Deletions cut 3 bases from V and 1 base from J, with 19 bases between. Germline V gene data show CDR1 as MNHNS and CDR2 as SASEGT. CDR3 length: 17 residues. CDR3 coding DNA: TGTGCCAGCAGTGACTATCCTGCCGTTGGCAGGTCCTACGAGCAGTACTTC. This gives the protein CASSDYPAVGRSYEQYF.

This chain connects TRBV3-1 (or the pseudogene TRBV3-2) to TRBJ1-1, with 9 bases aligning to TRBD1. Germline values: CDR1 LGHDT, CDR2 YNNKEL (reference sequence). The CDR3 is 13 residues long. V gave up 5 bases and J gave up 5 bases; unmatched junction bases: 3. As DNA, the CDR3 is TGTGCCAGCAGCTACGGACAGGGGACTGAAGCTTTCTTT. Translating it yields CASSYGQGTEAFF.

This clone was observed a few times. The chain couples TRBV5-1 to TRBJ1-1; D is unresolved. Trimming removed 4 bases at V and 3 bases at J, with 16 bases between. This CDR3 region has 15 residues. CDR1 and CDR2 (germline): SGHRS, YFSETQ. CDR3 in amino acids: CASSPTAGVDTEAFF. In nucleotides, the CDR3 is TGCGCCAGCAGCCCCACAGCCGGGGTTGACACTGAAGCTTTCTTT. Full variable domain (rest looked up from reference TRBV5-1 and TRBJ1-1): KAGVTQTPRYLIKTRGQQVTLSCSPISGHRSVSWYQQTPGQGLQFLFEYFSETQRNKGNFPGRFSGRQFSNSRSEMNVSTLELGDSALYLCASSPTAGVDTEAFFGQGTRLTVV.

The chain recombines TRBV19 with TRBJ1-2; no definite D call. Per the germline V gene, CDR1 is LNHDA and CDR2 is SQIVND (reference sequence). The CDR3 runs to 15 residues. V lost 7 bases and J 3 bases, leaving 18 bases between the germline ends. The CDR3 loop is CASMSFGLPHYGYTF. The CDR3 nucleotides are TGTGCCAGTATGAGCTTTGGACTGCCTCACTATGGCTACACCTTC.